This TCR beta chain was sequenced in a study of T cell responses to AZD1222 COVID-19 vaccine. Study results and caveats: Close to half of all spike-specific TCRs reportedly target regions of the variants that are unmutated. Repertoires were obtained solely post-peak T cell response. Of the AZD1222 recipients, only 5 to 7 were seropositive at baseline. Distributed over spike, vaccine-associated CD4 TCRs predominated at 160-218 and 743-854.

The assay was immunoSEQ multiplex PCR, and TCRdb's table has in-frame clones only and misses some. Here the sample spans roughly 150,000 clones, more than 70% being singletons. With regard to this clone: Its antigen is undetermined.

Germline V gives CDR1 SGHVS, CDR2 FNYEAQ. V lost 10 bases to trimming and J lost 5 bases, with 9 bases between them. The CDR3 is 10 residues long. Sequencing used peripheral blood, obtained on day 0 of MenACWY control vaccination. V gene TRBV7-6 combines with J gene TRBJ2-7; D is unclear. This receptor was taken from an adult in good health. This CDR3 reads CAIRGDEQYF. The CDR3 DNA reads TGTGCCATACGTGGCGACGAGCAGTACTTC.